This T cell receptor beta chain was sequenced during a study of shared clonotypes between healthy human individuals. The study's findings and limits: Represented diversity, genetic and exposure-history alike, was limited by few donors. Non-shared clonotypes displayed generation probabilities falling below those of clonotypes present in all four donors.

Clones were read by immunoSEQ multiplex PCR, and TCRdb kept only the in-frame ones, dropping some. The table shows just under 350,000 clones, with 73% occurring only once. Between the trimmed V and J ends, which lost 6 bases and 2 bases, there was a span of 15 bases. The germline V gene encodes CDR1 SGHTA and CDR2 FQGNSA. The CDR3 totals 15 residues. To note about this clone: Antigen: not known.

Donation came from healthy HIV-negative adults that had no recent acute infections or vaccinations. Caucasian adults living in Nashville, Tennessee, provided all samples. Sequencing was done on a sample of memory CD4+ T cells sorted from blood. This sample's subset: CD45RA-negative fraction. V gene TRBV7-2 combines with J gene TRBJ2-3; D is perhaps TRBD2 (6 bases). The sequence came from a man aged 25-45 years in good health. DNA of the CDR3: TGTGCCAGCAGTCCTGGGGACTCCTACACAGATACGCAGTATTTT. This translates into CASSPGDSYTDTQYF.